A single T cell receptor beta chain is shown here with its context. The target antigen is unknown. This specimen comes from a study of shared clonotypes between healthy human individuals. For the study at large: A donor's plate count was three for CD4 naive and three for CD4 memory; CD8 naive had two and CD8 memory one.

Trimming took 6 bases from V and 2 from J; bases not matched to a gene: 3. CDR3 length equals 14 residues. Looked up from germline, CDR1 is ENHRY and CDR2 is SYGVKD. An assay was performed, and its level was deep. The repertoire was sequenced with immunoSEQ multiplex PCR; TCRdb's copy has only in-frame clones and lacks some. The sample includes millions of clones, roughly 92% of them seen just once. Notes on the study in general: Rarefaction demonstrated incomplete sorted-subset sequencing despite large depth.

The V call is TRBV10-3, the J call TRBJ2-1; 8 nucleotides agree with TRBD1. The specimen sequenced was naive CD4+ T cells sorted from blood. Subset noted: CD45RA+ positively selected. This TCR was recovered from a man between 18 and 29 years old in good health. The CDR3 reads CAIRTGVTYNEQFF. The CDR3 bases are TGTGCCATCAGGACAGGGGTCACCTACAATGAGCAGTTCTTC.